The 26 T cell receptor beta chains reported below all come from one sample, sequenced in a study of blood T cell repertoires in COVID-19 (dated by TCRdb to the early 2020s). Library preparation was by the immunoSEQ multiplex PCR assay. As stored in TCRdb, this immuneACCESS dataset retains in-frame rearrangements with V and J assigned. A fraction of the clones does not appear; measured against another copy, unresolved V genes explain less than half of the discrepancy, and the remainder lacks a known reason. Present in this sample are some 260,000 clones, 88% of which were seen just once. 2% to 2.5% of the sample comes from the top ten. What was sequenced was peripheral blood. The source of these receptors is a woman between 40 and 55 years old who had recovered from COVID-19.

The chain carries TRBV7-9 and TRBJ2-5, with TRBD2 matching over 8 bases. The CDR3 runs to 15 residues. Unmatched junction bases numbered 10, after V lost 5 bases and J lost 5 bases. Germline CDR1 SEHNR, CDR2 FQNEAQ (reference sequence). DNA for the CDR3: TGTGCCAGCAGCCCCGGGGGGGGTTGGGTCGAGACCCAGTACTTC. This codes for CASSPGGGWVETQYF.

V and J are TRBV6-5 and TRBJ2-7; 7 bases are shared with TRBD1. In germline, CDR1 is MNHEY, CDR2 SVGAGI. The junction had 6 bases not matched to a gene; V was cut back by 6 bases and J by 1 base. This CDR3 has 14 amino acids. The CDR3 is CASSLDRVSYEQYF. The DNA of the CDR3 is TGTGCCAGCAGCTTAGACAGGGTTTCCTACGAGCAGTACTTC.

This chain uses TRBV7-2 with TRBJ1-2, with a tentative D call TRBD1 (5 bases). This CDR3 is 13 amino acids long. Germline V lookup: CDR1 SGHTA, CDR2 FQGNSA. Trimming stripped 4 bases from V and 2 bases from J, with 8 bases between. This CDR3 is CASSSQVNYGYTF. The DNA for the CDR3 is TGTGCCAGCAGCTCACAGGTGAACTATGGCTACACCTTC. Complete variable domain (other parts from reference TRBV7-2 and TRBJ1-2): GAGVSQSPSNKVTEKGKDVELRCDPISGHTALYWYRQSLGQGLEFLIYFQGNSAPDKSGLPSDRFSAERTGGSVSTLTIQRTQQEDSAVYLCASSSQVNYGYTFGSGTRLTVV.

V gene TRBV7-2 combines with J gene TRBJ2-2; 9 bases fit TRBD1. With 5 bases clipped from V and 6 bases from J, the junction kept 4 bases outside the gene matches. The germline gives CDR1 SGHTA, CDR2 FQGNSA. The CDR3 is 14 residues long. CDR3 coding DNA: TGTGCCAGCAGCGAAAGGACAGGGGCCGGGGAGCTGTTTTTT. It specifies CASSERTGAGELFF.

This chain connects TRBV29-1 to TRBJ2-2; D is possibly TRBD1 (6 bases). The CDR3 is 13 amino acids. Germline CDR1 is SQVTM and CDR2 is ANQGSEA. V lost 6 bases and J 5 bases, leaving 13 bases between the germline ends. This CDR3 reads CSVARGGTGELFF. The CDR3 coding sequence is TGCAGCGTCGCCCGAGGGGGAACCGGGGAGCTGTTTTTT.

In this sample, this clone turned up a few times. The chain links TRBV24-1 to TRBJ2-1; 7 bases align to TRBD1. This CDR3 spans 18 amino acids. The V segment lost 4 bases and the J segment 3 bases; nucleotides outside the gene matches: 14. Per the germline V gene, CDR1 is KGHDR and CDR2 is SFDVKD. The CDR3 region is CATSDRPQGRQFYNEQFF. DNA for the CDR3: TGTGCCACCAGTGACCGACCACAGGGGAGACAATTCTACAATGAGCAGTTCTTC.

This clone has just a few counts. V is TRBV4-1 and J is TRBJ1-6; D call uncertain. CDR1 and CDR2 (germline): MGHRA, YSYEKL. Trimming took off 4 bases at V and 9 bases at J, with 10 bases between the two ends. The CDR3 length is 13 residues. CDR3 amino acids: CASSPTVSSPLHF. The CDR3 coding sequence is TGCGCCAGCAGCCCGACTGTTAGTTCACCCCTCCACTTT.

CDR3 region: CSGGDRLAGVQETQYF. The CDR3 nucleotides are TGCAGCGGCGGGGACAGACTAGCGGGAGTCCAAGAGACCCAGTACTTC. The J gene is TRBJ2-5, the V gene TRBV29-1; TRBD2 matches at 12 bases. Germline V gives CDR1 SQVTM, CDR2 ANQGSEA. The J segment lost 1 base and the V segment lost 7 bases, leaving 10 bases of the junction unmatched. The CDR3 runs 16 residues.

In DNA form, the CDR3 reads TGCGCCAGCACCCCCGCAGGGGCCTATTCCTACGAGCAGTACTTC. Translated: CASTPAGAYSYEQYF. The rearrangement uses TRBV5-1 and TRBJ2-7; the D gene is possibly TRBD1 (6 bases). V was pared by 6 bases and J by 1 base, with 17 bases between. The CDR3 is made up of 15 amino acids. Germline-derived CDR1 and CDR2 are SGHRS and YFSETQ.

The V gene is TRBV6-2 or TRBV6-3, the J gene TRBJ1-4, with 9 bases lining up with TRBD1. The CDR3 extends over 15 amino acids. V gave up 3 bases and J gave up 5 bases; unmatched junction bases: 4. The germline V gene encodes CDR1 MNHEY and CDR2 SVGEGT. CDR3 loop: CASSYFDRGNEKLFF. DNA of the CDR3: TGTGCCAGCAGTTATTTCGACAGGGGGAATGAAAAACTGTTTTTT.

V is TRBV10-3 and J is TRBJ2-7; tentatively, D is TRBD2 (5 bases). In germline, CDR1 is ENHRY, CDR2 SYGVKD. This CDR3 has 12 amino acids. V gave up 6 bases and J gave up 7 bases, with 13 bases separating them. In DNA, the CDR3 is TGTGCCATCAGCGTAGGACTGGAAGAGCAGTACTTC. Its translation is CAISVGLEEQYF.

The J gene is TRBJ2-7, the V gene TRBV4-2; tentative D call: TRBD2 (5 bases). The germline V gene encodes CDR1 LGHNA and CDR2 YNFKEQ. The CDR3 has 15 residues. V was pared by 0 bases and J by 2 bases, with 11 bases between. The CDR3, as DNA: TGTGCCAGCAGCCAAGATCTCGGGGAAACCTACGAGCAGTACTTC. This sequence encodes CASSQDLGETYEQYF.

The rearrangement joins TRBV6-2 or TRBV6-3 to TRBJ1-2, with TRBD1 as a possible D gene (6 bases). Looked up from germline, CDR1 is MNHEY and CDR2 is SVGEGT. The V gene lost 4 bases and the J gene lost 5 bases, with 17 bases spanning the gap. The length of the CDR3 is 15 residues. As DNA, the CDR3 is TGTGCCAGCAGTTCTCAGGGGCGAGGAGGTTATGGCTACACCTTC. This codes for CASSSQGRGGYGYTF.

The chain employs TRBV25-1 and TRBJ2-5, with a tentative D call TRBD1 (6 bases). Germline assignment: CDR1 MGHDK and CDR2 SYGVNS. V was clipped by 0 bases and J by 1 base, with 18 bases between them. The CDR3 runs to 18 residues. The CDR3 reads CASSEYKMAQGRQETQYF. CDR3 sequence (DNA): TGTGCCAGCAGTGAATATAAAATGGCACAGGGCCGCCAAGAGACCCAGTACTTC.

This clone came up a few times. The chain joins TRBV7-2 to TRBJ1-6, with a tentative D call TRBD1 (5 bases). Germline V gene sequence: CDR1 SGHTA, CDR2 FQGNSA. V was cut by 5 bases and J by 2 bases, with 7 bases left in between. This CDR3 contains 14 residues. The chain's CDR3 is CASSQTAYNSPLHF. The CDR3 DNA reads as TGTGCCAGCAGCCAGACAGCCTATAATTCACCCCTCCACTTT.

Regarding this clone: In the same sample, other DNA sequences code for this CDR3. V is TRBV5-1 and J is TRBJ1-4; possible D gene TRBD1, 6 bases. Trimming removed 4 bases from V and 0 bases from J, with 10 bases in between. The CDR3 is 15 amino acids. CDR1 and CDR2 (germline): SGHRS, YFSETQ. The CDR3, as DNA: TGCGCCAGCAGCACACAGGGTGCAACTAATGAAAAACTGTTTTTT. This sequence encodes CASSTQGATNEKLFF.

J is TRBJ2-7 and V is TRBV3-1 (or the pseudogene TRBV3-2), with 7 bases identical to TRBD1. J lost 5 bases, V lost 4 bases, and 8 bases had no gene match. The CDR3 loop spans 14 amino acids. From germline, CDR1 is LGHDT and CDR2 YNNKEL (reference sequence). The CDR3 protein is CASSPYTGANEQYF. The CDR3 DNA is TGTGCCAGCAGCCCATATACAGGGGCGAACGAGCAGTACTTC.

The chain is built from TRBV7-2 and TRBJ1-1; a possible D gene is TRBD1 (5 bases). From germline, CDR1 is SGHTA and CDR2 FQGNSA. The CDR3 is made up of 18 amino acids. The V gene lost 1 base and the J gene lost 0 bases, with 18 bases spanning the gap. This CDR3 reads CASSLGGGTRAMNTEAFF. The CDR3 DNA reads TGTGCCAGCAGCTTAGGGGGGGGAACCAGAGCAATGAACACTGAAGCTTTCTTT.

The rearrangement uses TRBV7-8 and TRBJ2-7, with 8 nucleotides matching TRBD2. The germline gives CDR1 SGHVS, CDR2 FQNEAQ. The CDR3 is made up of 14 amino acids. After removal of 5 bases from V and 2 bases from J, the junction contained 5 bases not matched to a gene. CDR3 nucleotide sequence: TGTGCCAGCAGCCTTCGGGAGGGGACCTACGAGCAGTACTTC. As protein: CASSLREGTYEQYF. The full variable domain, in which reference TRBV7-8 and TRBJ2-7 provide the parts outside the CDR3, is GAGVSQSPRYKVAKRGQDVALRCDPISGHVSLFWYQQALGQGPEFLTYFQNEAQLDKSGLPSDRFFAERPEGSVSTLKIQRTQQEDSAVYLCASSLREGTYEQYFGPGTRLTVT.

V and J are TRBV19 and TRBJ1-5, with 10 nucleotides matching TRBD1. J lost 0 bases, V lost 4 bases, and 6 bases had no gene match. Germline V gene sequence: CDR1 LNHDA, CDR2 SQIVND (reference sequence). The CDR3 has 17 residues. In nucleotides, the CDR3 is TGTGCCAGTAGTACCCCGAGGACAGGGGGTAGCAATCAGCCCCAGCATTTT. Translating it yields CASSTPRTGGSNQPQHF.

The CDR3 sequence is CASSLVGLEETQYF. CDR3 sequence (DNA): TGTGCCAGCAGCTTAGTTGGCCTCGAAGAGACCCAGTACTTC. This chain connects TRBV7-2 to TRBJ2-5; D gene ambiguous. Per germline, CDR1 SGHTA and CDR2 FQGNSA. V lost 1 base to trimming and J lost 3 bases, with 9 bases between them. The CDR3 loop spans 14 amino acids.

V and J are TRBV7-9 and TRBJ2-7; D unresolved. The CDR3 is made up of 12 amino acids. Per the germline V gene, CDR1 is SEHNR and CDR2 is FQNEAQ (reference sequence). With 4 bases removed from V and 6 bases from J, the gap between germline ends came to 10 bases. The CDR3 loop is CASSSDSPEQYF. The CDR3 DNA is TGTGCCAGCAGCTCCGACTCCCCCGAGCAGTACTTC. Full variable domain (rest looked up from reference TRBV7-9 and TRBJ2-7): DTGVSQNPRHKITKRGQNVTFRCDPISEHNRLYWYRQTLGQGPEFLTYFQNEAQLEKSRLLSDRFSAERPKGSFSTLEIQRTEQGDSAMYLCASSSDSPEQYFGPGTRLTVT.

The chain is built from TRBV15 and TRBJ2-5; D perhaps matches TRBD1 (6 bases). Germline CDR1 and CDR2: LNHNV and YYDKDF (reference sequence). CDR3 length: 15 residues. V dropped 2 bases and J dropped 5 bases, with 15 bases sitting between them. This CDR3 reads CATSRNRESGETQYF. CDR3 DNA sequence: TGTGCCACCAGCAGAAACAGGGAGTCAGGGGAGACCCAGTACTTC.

The rearrangement links TRBV11-2 to TRBJ2-3; D gene unclear. Germline V gene lookup returns CDR1 SGHAT and CDR2 FQNNGV. The V end was cut by 5 bases, the J end by 3 bases, with 9 bases between. The CDR3 contains 13 residues. Written as DNA, the CDR3 is TGTGCCAGCAGCCCCCCGTCGACAGATACGCAGTATTTT. Translated, it gives CASSPPSTDTQYF.

Details on this clone: This CDR3 is also generated by other DNA sequences in the sample. CDR3 DNA sequence: TGTGCCAGCAGCCAGGGGACAGGGAGCTCCTACGAGCAGTACTTC. Translating gives CASSQGTGSSYEQYF. The rearrangement links TRBV4-2 to TRBJ2-7, with 9 positions matching TRBD1. From germline, CDR1 is LGHNA and CDR2 YNFKEQ. V gave up 3 bases and J gave up 0 bases; unmatched junction bases: 3. There are 15 residues in the CDR3.

The chain is built from TRBV3-1 (or the pseudogene TRBV3-2) and TRBJ1-5; 9 positions agree with TRBD1. J was trimmed by 5 bases and V by 3 bases; bases with no gene match: 5. The CDR3 sequence is 15 residues long. Germline lookup yields CDR1 LGHDT and CDR2 YNNKEL (reference sequence). CDR3 bases: TGTGCCAGCAGCCATGGGGGACAGGGTTATCAGCCCCAGCATTTT. Protein product: CASSHGGQGYQPQHF.